This T cell receptor beta chain was recovered during a study of blood T cell repertoires in COVID-19. Across the whole study: The United States, Italy and Spain were the sources of the acute and convalescent COVID-19 samples. The cDNA or gDNA used as material had been derived from T cells, B-cell-depleted T cells, or PBMCs.

CDR1 LGHNA and CDR2 YSLEER come from the germline V gene. The CDR3 spans 14 residues. The J segment lost 4 bases and the V segment lost 4 bases, leaving 4 bases of the junction unmatched. Original data processing: Reference gene primer amplification gave estimated nucleated cell counts. The method was immunoSEQ multiplex PCR; TCRdb's version includes in-frame clones alone and lacks a portion of them. The DNA gave D and trimming, while V, J and clone size come from that table. The sample has 100,000 to 130,000 clones; just over 90% are singletons. Sequences were obtained from peripheral blood. V usage is TRBV4-3 and J usage is TRBJ1-2, with 9 bases lining up with TRBD1. This receptor was taken from a woman between 25 and 40 years old with acute or convalescent COVID-19. The CDR3 DNA sequence: TGCGCCAGCAGCCTCGGACAGGGGAGCTATGGCTACACCTTC. Translated, it gives CASSLGQGSYGYTF.